This T cell receptor beta chain was recorded in a study of shared clonotypes between healthy human individuals (dated by TCRdb to about 2020). About the investigation overall: A few men and two women, aged 18 to 49 years, made up the cohort. To increase sequencing depth and limit assay-specific biases, TCR repertoire library preparation and sequencing were carried out by different laboratories using diverse techniques. To estimate repertoire size and how much clonotypes are shared between individuals, the study performed deep sequencing of blood TCR repertoires from five healthy adults. Leukapheresis yielded between about 0.94 and 8.9 billion PBMCs per donor. For each donor, three plates each were used for CD4 naive and CD4 memory, two plates were used for CD8 naive, and one plate was used for CD8 memory.

The germline ends are 12 bases apart after V is trimmed by 3 bases and J by 3 bases. Including the terminal cysteine and phenylalanine, the CDR3 comprises 14 residues. The only DNA kept is the CDR3, 42 bases in frame from the first base. CDR1 and CDR2 (MDHEN, SYDVKM) derive from the germline V gene. Results the study describes overall, beyond this receptor: Rarefaction of sorted-subset datasets indicated incomplete sequencing despite the large sequencing depth. Around 5.4% of naive CD4, 3% to 4% of naive CD8, approximately 2.2% of memory CD4, and 0.35% to 0.4% of memory CD8 clonotypes were shared across a few donors. Pairwise subsampling led to the expectation that sequencing depth would affect the degree of clonotype sharing among donors. Clonotypes shared by all four sorted-subset donors showed higher generation probabilities than non-shared clonotypes. The genetic and exposure-history diversity represented was limited by the small number of donors. Estimated clonotype richness was generally larger for naive than for memory subsets. Sampling was restricted to blood, and TCR repertoires in tissues likely differ from the TCR repertoires found in blood.

The donors were healthy, HIV-negative adults with no recently reported acute infections or vaccinations. Every donor was a Caucasian adult residing in Nashville, Tennessee, USA. CD4+ T cells were enriched by magnetic negative selection; naive cells were then positively selected on CD45RA, and the negative fraction formed the memory subset. Blood was collected by leukapheresis, and PBMCs were isolated by Ficoll-Histopaque density gradient centrifugation and then cryopreserved in liquid nitrogen vapor phase. Purity and quantity of every magnetically sorted T cell population were checked by analytical flow cytometry. From each sorted fraction, genomic DNA was isolated and quantified by UV absorbance on a Nanodrop 2000c. Note on this clone: What this receptor recognizes is not known. Base qualities are not provided; no much larger clone lies one nucleotide away.

TCR CDR3 regions were amplified from genomic DNA by multiplex PCR using the deep immunoSEQ assay. Extracted genomic DNA from each cell subset was spread evenly across all wells of several immunoSEQ 96-well plates, with each plate serving as a replicate. For sorted subsets, each replicate PCR was loaded with roughly 200 ng genomic DNA, equivalent to 30,000 or so T cell genomes. The purified libraries were quantified using a Qubit 3.0 fluorometer, sized with a Bioanalyzer 2100, and then quantified again using the KAPA Library Quantification kit. Each immunoSEQ 96-well plate was sequenced on its own single-read 150-cycle Illumina NextSeq 550 flow cell. The authors' pipeline ran thus. Because the immunoSEQ output held only junctional sequences and lacked quality scores, the filtering could not match the filtering applied to full-length reads. Sequences were annotated with PyIR, a Python wrapper for IgBLAST v1.9, using IMGT germline references to assign V/J genes and CDR3. Any read was removed if the V/J assignment was weak (E-value above 1e-6), the CDR3 was missing, or the read contained stop codons, out-of-frame junctions, or ambiguous translated residues. V3J clonotypes were defined as sequences sharing an identical inferred V gene, J gene, and CDR3 amino acid sequence. Percentage overlap between repertoires was calculated by dividing the number of shared unique clonotypes by the size of the smaller repertoire. RTK rarefaction, the Chao1 estimator, and Recon v2.1 estimates of unobserved clonotypes were used to assess repertoire richness. OLGA was used to compute generation probabilities for all TCRbeta clonotypes that the gDNA method yielded from several donors. Not all clones reach the TCRdb copy of this immuneACCESS table, which keeps in-frame sequences only. Checked studies attribute under half of the gap to unresolved V genes and leave the rest unexplained. V, J and clone size reflect that table, while D and trimming were determined from the DNA. The sample yields 850,000 to 1,200,000 clones; under 80% were counted once. 1.4% of the sample is taken by the ten largest.

This receptor was obtained from a man aged 18-30 years in good health. Recombination connected TRBV28 to TRBJ2-7; too little of a D gene remains to name it. The specimen was memory CD4+ T cells sorted from blood. Per the publication, the cell subset or site label means: CD45RA-negative fraction. CDR3 region: CASSLGLWGYEQYF. The nucleotide sequence reads as follows: TGTGCCAGCAGTTTGGGTTTGTGGGGCTACGAGCAGTACTTC.